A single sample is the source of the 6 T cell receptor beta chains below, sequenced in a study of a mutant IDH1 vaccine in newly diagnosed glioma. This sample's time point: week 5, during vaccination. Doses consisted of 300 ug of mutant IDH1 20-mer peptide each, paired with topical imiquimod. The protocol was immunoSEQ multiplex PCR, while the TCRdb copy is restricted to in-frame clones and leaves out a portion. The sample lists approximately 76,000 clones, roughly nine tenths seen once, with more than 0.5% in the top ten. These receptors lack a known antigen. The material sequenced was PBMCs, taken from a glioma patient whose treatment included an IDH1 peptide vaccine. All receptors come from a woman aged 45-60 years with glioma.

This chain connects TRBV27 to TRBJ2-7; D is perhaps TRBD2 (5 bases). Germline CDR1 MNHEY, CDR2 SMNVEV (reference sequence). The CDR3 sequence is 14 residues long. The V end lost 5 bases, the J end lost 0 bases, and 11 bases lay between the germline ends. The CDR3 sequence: CASSLAPRSYEQYF. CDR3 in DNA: TGTGCCAGCAGTCTAGCCCCCCGCTCCTACGAGCAGTACTTC.

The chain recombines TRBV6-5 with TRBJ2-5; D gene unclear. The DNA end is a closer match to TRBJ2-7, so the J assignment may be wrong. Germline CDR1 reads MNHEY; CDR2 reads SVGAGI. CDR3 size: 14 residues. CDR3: CASRPSSGGYEQYF. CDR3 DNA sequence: TGTGCCAGCAGACCTTCCTCCGGCGGCTACGAGCAGTACTTC.

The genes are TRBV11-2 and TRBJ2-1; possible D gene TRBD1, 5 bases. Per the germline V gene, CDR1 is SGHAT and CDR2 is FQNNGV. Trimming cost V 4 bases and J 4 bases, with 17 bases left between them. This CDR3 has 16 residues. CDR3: CASSYQGMATYNEQFF. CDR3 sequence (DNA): TGTGCCAGCAGCTACCAGGGTATGGCCACATACAATGAGCAGTTCTTC.

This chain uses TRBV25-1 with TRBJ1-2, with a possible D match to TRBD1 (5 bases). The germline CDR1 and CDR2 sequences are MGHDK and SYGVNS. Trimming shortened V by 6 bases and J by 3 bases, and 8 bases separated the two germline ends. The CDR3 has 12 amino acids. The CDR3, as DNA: TGTGCCAGCAGGGGGGGGGACTATGGCTACACCTTC. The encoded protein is CASRGGDYGYTF.

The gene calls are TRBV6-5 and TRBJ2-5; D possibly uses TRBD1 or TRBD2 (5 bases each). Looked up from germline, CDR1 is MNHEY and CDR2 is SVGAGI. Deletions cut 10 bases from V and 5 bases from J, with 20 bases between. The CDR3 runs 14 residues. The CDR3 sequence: CATLLIAEGETQYF. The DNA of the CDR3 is TGTGCCACGCTCCTTATCGCAGAGGGGGAGACCCAGTACTTC.

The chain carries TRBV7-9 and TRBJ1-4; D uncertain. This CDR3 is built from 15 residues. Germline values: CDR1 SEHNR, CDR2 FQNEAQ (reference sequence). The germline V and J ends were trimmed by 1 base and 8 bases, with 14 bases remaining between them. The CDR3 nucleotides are TGTGCCAGCAGCTTAGATGGTCACTCGAGAGAAAAACTGTTTTTT. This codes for CASSLDGHSREKLFF.